This TCR beta chain was recovered during a study of graft-versus-host responses after intestinal transplantation. Trimming left V 0 bases short and J 5 bases short, with 5 bases between. Germline values: CDR1 SGHNT, CDR2 YYREEE (reference sequence). CDR3 length: 12 residues. Study findings and constraints: Clonal ratios of graft-versus-host to host-versus-graft in allografts were high for patients exhibiting graft-donor T cell macrochimerism.

Assay: immunoSEQ multiplex PCR; the TCRdb copy retains only in-frame clones and omits some. The sample shows more than 65,000 clones, 90% of them seen only once. Worth noting for this clone: The antigen remains undetermined.

Sequencing used unstimulated CD8+ T cells sorted from spleen or lymph node cells, obtained before intestinal transplant. V is TRBV5-4 and J is TRBJ1-1, with D unclear. The source is a human donor who received an intestinal transplant. CDR3 nucleotide sequence: TGTGCCAGCAGCTTGGGGGCTACTGAAGCTTTCTTT. This sequence encodes CASSLGATEAFF.